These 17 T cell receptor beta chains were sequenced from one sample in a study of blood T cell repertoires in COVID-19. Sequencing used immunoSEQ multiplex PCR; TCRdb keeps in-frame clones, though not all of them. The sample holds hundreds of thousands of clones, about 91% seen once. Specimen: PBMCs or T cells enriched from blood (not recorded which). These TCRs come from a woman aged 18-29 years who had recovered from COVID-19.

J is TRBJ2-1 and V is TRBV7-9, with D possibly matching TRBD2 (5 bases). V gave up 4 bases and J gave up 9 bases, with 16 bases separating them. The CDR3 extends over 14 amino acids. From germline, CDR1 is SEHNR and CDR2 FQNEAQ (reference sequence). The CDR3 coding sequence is TGTGCCAGCAGCTCCCTAATTGCTGGAGGTGAGCAGTTCTTC. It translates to CASSSLIAGGEQFF.

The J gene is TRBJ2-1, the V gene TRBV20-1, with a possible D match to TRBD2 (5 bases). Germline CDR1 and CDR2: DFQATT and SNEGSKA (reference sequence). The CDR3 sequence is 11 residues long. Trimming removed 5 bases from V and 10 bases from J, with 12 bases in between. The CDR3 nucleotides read TGCAGTGCTGGAGGCCCGCGCGAGCAGTTCTTC. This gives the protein CSAGGPREQFF.

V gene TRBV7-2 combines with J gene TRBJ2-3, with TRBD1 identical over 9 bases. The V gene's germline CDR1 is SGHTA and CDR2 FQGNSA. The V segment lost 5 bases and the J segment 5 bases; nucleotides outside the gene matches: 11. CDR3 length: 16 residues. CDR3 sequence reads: CASSKPTKDRGDTQYF. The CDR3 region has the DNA TGTGCCAGCAGCAAGCCCACCAAGGACAGGGGAGATACGCAGTATTTT.

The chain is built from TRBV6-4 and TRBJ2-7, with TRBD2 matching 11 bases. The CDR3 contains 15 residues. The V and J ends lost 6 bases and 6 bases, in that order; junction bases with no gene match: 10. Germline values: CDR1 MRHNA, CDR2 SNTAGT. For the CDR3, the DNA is TGTGCCAGCAGCCCGGGACTAGCGGATCCAAGCGAGCAGTACTTC. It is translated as CASSPGLADPSEQYF.

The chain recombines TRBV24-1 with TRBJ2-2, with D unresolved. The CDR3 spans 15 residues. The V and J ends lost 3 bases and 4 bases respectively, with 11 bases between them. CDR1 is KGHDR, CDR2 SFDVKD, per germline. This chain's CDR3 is CATSDLQVGTGELFF. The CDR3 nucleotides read TGTGCCACCAGTGATCTCCAGGTGGGCACCGGGGAGCTGTTTTTT.

Here the CDR3 reads CASSATGYEAFF. In DNA form, the CDR3 reads TGTGCCAGCAGCGCGACAGGGTACGAAGCTTTCTTT. The rearrangement links TRBV9 to TRBJ1-1; 7 bases agree with TRBD1. With V trimmed by 3 bases and J by 8 bases, 4 bases remained unmatched. Germline V gives CDR1 SGDLS, CDR2 YYNGEE. The length of the CDR3 is 12 residues.

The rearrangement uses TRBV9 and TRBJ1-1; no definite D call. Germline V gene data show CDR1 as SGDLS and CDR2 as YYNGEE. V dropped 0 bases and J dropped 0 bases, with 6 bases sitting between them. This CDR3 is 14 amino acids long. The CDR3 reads CASSVEAVNTEAFF. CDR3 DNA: TGTGCCAGCAGCGTAGAGGCGGTGAACACTGAAGCTTTCTTT.

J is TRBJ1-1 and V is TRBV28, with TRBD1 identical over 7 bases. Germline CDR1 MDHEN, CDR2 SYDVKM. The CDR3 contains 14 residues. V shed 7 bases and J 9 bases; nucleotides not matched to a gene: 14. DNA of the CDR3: TGTGCCAGCACCTCCCCCGACAGGGCCAGCAAAGCTTTCTTT. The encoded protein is CASTSPDRASKAFF.

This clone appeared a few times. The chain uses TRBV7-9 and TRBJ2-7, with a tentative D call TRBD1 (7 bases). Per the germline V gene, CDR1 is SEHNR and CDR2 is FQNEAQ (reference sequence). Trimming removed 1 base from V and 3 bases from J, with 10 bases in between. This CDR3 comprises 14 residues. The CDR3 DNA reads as TGTGCCAGCAGCTTAGGGCAGGGGGGCTACGAGCAGTACTTC. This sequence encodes CASSLGQGGYEQYF. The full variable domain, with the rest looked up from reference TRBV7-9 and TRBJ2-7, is DTGVSQNPRHKITKRGQNVTFRCDPISEHNRLYWYRQTLGQGPEFLTYFQNEAQLEKSRLLSDRFSAERPKGSFSTLEIQRTEQGDSAMYLCASSLGQGGYEQYFGPGTRLTVT.

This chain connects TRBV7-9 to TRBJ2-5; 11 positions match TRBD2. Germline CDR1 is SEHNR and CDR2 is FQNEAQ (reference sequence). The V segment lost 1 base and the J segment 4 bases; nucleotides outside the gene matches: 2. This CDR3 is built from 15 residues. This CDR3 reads CASSLVGLAGETQYF. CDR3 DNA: TGTGCCAGCAGCTTAGTCGGACTAGCGGGAGAGACCCAGTACTTC.

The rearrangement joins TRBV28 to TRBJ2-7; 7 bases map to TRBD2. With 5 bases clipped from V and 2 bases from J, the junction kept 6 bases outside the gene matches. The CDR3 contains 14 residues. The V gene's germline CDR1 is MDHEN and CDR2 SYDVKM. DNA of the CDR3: TGTGCCAGCAGTAGTTTGAGCGGGACCTACGAGCAGTACTTC. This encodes CASSSLSGTYEQYF. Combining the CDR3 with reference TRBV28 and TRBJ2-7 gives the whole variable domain DVKVTQSSRYLVKRTGEKVFLECVQDMDHENMFWYRQDPGLGLRLIYFSYDVKMKEKGDIPEGYSVSREKKERFSLILESASTNQTSMYLCASSSLSGTYEQYFGPGTRLTVT.

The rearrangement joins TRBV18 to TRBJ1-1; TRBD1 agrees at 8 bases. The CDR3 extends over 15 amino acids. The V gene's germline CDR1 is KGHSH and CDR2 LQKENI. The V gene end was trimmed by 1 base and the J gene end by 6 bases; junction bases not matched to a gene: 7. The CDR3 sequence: CASSPRGTGASEAFF. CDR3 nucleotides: TGTGCCAGCTCACCACGGGGGACAGGCGCCTCTGAAGCTTTCTTT.

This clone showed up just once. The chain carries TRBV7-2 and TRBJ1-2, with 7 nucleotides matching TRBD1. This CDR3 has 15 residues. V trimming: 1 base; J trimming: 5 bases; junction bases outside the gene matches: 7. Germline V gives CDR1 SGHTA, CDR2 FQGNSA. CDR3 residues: CASSLETGTEYGYTF. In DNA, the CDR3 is TGTGCCAGCAGCTTAGAAACCGGGACAGAGTATGGCTACACCTTC.

CDR3 loop: CAWTYSGANVLTF. The DNA for the CDR3 is TGTGCCTGGACCTATTCTGGGGCCAACGTCCTGACTTTC. The chain combines TRBV30 with TRBJ2-6; D not resolved. Germline V gives CDR1 GTSNPN, CDR2 SVGIG (reference sequence). V was clipped by 4 bases and J by 1 base, with 5 bases between them. This CDR3 is 13 amino acids long. Looking up the rest from reference TRBV30 and TRBJ2-6 gives the full variable domain: SQTIHQWPATLVQPVGSPLSLECTVEGTSNPNLYWYRQAAGRGLQLLFYSVGIGQISSEVPQNLSASRPQDRQFILSSKKLLLSDSGFYLCAWTYSGANVLTFGAGSRLTVL.

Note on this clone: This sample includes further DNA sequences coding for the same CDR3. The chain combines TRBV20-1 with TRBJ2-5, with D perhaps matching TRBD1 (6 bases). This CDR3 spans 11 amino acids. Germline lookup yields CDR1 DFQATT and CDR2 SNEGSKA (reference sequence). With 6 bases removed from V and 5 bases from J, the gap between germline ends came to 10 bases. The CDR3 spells CSARTVETQYF. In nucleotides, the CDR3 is TGCAGTGCCCGGACAGTTGAGACCCAGTACTTC.

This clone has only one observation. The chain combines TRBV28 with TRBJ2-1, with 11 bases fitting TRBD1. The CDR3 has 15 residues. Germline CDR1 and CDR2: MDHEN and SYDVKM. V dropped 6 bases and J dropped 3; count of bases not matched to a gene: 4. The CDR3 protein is CASSKDRGLYNEQFF. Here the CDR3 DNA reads TGTGCCAGCAGCAAGGACAGGGGGCTCTACAATGAGCAGTTCTTC.

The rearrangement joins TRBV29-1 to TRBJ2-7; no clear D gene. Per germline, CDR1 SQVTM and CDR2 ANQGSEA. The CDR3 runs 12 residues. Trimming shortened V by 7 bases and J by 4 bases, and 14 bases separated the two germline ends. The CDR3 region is CSAISGRYEQYF. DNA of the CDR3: TGCAGCGCAATCAGTGGGCGTTACGAGCAGTACTTC.